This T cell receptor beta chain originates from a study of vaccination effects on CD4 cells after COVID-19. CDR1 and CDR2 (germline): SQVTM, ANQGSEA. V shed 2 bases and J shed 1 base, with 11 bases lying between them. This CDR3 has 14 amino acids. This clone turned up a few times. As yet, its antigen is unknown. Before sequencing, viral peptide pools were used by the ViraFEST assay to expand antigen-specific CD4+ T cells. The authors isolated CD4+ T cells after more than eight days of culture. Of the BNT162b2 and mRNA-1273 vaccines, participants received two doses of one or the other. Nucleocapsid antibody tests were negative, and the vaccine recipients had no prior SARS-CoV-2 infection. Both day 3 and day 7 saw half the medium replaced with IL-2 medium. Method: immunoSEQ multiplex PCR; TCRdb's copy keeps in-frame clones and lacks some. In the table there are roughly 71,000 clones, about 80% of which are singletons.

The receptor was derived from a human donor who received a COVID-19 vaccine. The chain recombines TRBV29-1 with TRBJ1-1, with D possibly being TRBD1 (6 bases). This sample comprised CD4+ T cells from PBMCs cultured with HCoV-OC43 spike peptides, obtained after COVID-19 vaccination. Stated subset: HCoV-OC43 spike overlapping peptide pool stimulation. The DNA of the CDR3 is TGCAGCGTTGAATCCTGGGGGGCGAACACTGAAGCTTTCTTT. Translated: CSVESWGANTEAFF.